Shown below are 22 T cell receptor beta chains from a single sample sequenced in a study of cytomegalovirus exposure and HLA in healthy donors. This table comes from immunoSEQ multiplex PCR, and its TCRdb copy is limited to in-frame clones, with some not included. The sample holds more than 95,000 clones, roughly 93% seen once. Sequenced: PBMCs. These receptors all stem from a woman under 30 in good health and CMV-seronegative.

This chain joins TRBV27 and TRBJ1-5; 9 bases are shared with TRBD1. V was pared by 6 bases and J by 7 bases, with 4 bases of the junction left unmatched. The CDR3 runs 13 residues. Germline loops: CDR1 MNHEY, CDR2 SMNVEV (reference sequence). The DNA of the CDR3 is TGTGCCAGCAGGGAGACAGGGGGGCAGCCCCAGCATTTT. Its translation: CASRETGGQPQHF.

The CDR3 DNA follows: TGTGCCAGCAGTTTCGGAGTAGCGAGCTCTGGAAACACCATATATTTT. As protein: CASSFGVASSGNTIYF. The chain couples TRBV28 to TRBJ1-3; D ambiguous. Germline CDR1 reads MDHEN; CDR2 reads SYDVKM. Trimming left V 3 bases short and J 0 bases short, with 12 bases between. This CDR3 spans 16 amino acids. The whole variable domain, remainder taken from reference TRBV28 and TRBJ1-3, is DVKVTQSSRYLVKRTGEKVFLECVQDMDHENMFWYRQDPGLGLRLIYFSYDVKMKEKGDIPEGYSVSREKKERFSLILESASTNQTSMYLCASSFGVASSGNTIYFGEGSWLTVV.

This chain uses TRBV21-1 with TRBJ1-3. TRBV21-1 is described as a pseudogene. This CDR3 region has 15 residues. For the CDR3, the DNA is TGTGCCAGCAGCAAAGTGCTAGACTCTGGAAACACCATATATTTT. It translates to CASSKVLDSGNTIYF.

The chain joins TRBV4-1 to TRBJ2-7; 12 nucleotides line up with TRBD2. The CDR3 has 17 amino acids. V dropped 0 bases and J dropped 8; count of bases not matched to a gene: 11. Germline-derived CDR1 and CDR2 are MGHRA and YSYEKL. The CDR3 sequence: CASSQDLMTSGSRKQYF. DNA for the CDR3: TGCGCCAGCAGCCAAGATCTTATGACTAGCGGGAGTAGAAAGCAGTACTTC.

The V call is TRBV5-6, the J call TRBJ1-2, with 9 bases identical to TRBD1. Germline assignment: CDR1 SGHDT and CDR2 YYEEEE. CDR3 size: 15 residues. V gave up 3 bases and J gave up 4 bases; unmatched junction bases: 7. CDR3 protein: CASSSGTGYVYGYTF. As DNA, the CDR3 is TGTGCCAGCAGCTCCGGGACAGGGTACGTCTATGGCTACACCTTC.

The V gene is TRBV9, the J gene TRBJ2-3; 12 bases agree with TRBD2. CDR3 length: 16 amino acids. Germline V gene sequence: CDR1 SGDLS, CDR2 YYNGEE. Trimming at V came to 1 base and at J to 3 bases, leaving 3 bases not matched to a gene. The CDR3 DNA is TGTGCCAGCAGCGTAACTAGCGGGAGGTTTACAGATACGCAGTATTTT. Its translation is CASSVTSGRFTDTQYF.

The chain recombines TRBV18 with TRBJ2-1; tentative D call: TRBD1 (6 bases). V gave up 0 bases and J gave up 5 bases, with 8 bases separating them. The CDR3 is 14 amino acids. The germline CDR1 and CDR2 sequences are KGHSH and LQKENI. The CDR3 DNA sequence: TGTGCCAGCTCACCACCGAACAGGGACAATGAGCAGTTCTTC. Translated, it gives CASSPPNRDNEQFF.

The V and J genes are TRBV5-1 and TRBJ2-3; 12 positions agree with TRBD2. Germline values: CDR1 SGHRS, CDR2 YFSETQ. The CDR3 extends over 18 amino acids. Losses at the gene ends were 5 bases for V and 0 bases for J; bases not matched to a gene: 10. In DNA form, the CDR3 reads TGCGCCAGCAGGGCCACCGGGACTAGCGGGCGCAGCACAGATACGCAGTATTTT. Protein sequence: CASRATGTSGRSTDTQYF.

The CDR3 spells CASSEARSGTDTQYF. The DNA of the CDR3 is TGTGCCAGCAGTGAAGCGCGTTCTGGTACAGATACGCAGTATTTT. The chain combines TRBV6-1 with TRBJ2-3, with D uncertain. V was clipped by 0 bases and J by 3 bases, with 10 bases between them. Germline CDR1 reads MNHNS; CDR2 reads SASEGT. This CDR3 has 15 residues.

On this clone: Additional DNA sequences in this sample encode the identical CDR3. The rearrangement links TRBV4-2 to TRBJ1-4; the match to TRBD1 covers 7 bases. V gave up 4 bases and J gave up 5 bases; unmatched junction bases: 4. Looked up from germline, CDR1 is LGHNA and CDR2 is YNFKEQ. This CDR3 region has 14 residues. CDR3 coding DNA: TGTGCCAGCAGCCTGGGACAGCGAAATGAAAAACTGTTTTTT. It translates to CASSLGQRNEKLFF.

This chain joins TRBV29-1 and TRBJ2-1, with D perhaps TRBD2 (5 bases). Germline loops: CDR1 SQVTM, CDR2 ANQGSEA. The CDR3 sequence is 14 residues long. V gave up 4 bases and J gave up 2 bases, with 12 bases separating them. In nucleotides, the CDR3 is TGCAGCGTTGGCGCGGGCACCCCCTACAATGAGCAGTTCTTC. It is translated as CSVGAGTPYNEQFF.

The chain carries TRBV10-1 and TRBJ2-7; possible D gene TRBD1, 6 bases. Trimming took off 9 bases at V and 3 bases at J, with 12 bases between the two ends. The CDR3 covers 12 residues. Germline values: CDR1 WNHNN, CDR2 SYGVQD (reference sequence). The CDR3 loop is CASRDTFYEQYF. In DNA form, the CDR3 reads TGCGCCAGTCGGGACACTTTCTACGAGCAGTACTTC.

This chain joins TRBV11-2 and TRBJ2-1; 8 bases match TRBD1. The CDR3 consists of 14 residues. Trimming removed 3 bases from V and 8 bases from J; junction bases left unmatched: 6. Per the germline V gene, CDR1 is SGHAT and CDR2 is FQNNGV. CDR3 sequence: CASSLGQGAYEQFF. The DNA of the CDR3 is TGTGCCAGCAGCTTGGGGCAGGGGGCGTATGAGCAGTTCTTC.

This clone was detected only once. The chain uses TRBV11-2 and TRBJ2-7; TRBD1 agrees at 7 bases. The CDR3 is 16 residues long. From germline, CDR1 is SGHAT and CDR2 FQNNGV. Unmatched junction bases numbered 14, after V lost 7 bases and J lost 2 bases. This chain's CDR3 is CASTIFRDSSAYEQYF. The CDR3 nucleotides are TGTGCCAGCACAATATTCCGGGACAGTTCAGCCTACGAGCAGTACTTC. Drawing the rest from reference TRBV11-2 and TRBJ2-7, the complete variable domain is EAGVAQSPRYKIIEKRQSVAFWCNPISGHATLYWYQQILGQGPKLLIQFQNNGVVDDSQLPKDRFSAERLKGVDSTLKIQPAKLEDSAVYLCASTIFRDSSAYEQYFGPGTRLTVT.

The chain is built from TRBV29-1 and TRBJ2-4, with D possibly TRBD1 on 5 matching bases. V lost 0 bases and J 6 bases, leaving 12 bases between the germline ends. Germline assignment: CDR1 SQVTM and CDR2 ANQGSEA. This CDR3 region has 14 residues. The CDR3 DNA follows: TGCAGCGTTGAAGAGGGGCTAGGGGTAAACATTCAGTACTTC. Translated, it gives CSVEEGLGVNIQYF.

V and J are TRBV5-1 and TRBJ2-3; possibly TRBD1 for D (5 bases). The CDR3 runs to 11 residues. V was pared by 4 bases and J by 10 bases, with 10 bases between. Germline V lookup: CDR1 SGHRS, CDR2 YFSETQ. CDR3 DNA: TGCGCCAGCAGCACAGGTGGGCCGCAGTATTTT. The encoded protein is CASSTGGPQYF.

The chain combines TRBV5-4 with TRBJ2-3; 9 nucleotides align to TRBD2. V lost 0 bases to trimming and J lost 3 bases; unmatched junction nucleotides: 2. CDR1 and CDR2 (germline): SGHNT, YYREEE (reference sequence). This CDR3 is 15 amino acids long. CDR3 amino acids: CASSLGLAETDTQYF. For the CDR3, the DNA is TGTGCCAGCAGCTTGGGACTAGCGGAAACAGATACGCAGTATTTT.

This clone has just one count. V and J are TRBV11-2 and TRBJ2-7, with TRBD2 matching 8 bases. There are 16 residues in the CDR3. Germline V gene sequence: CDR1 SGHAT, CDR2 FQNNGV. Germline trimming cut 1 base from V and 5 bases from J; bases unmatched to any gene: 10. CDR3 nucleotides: TGTGCCAGCAGCTTAGTTCCAGCGGGAGAGTTCCACGAGCAGTACTTC. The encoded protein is CASSLVPAGEFHEQYF.

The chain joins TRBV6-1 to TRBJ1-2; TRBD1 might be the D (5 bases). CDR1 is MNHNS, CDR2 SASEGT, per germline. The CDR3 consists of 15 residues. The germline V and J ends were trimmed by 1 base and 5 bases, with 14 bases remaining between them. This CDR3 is CASSEVWAGWYGYTF. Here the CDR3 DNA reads TGTGCCAGCAGTGAAGTGTGGGCAGGGTGGTATGGCTACACCTTC.

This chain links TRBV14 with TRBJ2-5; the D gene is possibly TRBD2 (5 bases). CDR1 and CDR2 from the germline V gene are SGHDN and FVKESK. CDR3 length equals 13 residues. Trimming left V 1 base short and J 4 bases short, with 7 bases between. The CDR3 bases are TGTGCCAGCAGCCAAGTTCTAGCAGAGACCCAGTACTTC. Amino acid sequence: CASSQVLAETQYF.

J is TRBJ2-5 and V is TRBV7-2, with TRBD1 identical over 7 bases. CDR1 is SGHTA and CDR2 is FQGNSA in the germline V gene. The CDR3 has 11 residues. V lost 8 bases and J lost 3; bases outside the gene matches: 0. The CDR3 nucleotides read TGTGCCAGCGGACAGGAAGAGACCCAGTACTTC. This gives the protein CASGQEETQYF.

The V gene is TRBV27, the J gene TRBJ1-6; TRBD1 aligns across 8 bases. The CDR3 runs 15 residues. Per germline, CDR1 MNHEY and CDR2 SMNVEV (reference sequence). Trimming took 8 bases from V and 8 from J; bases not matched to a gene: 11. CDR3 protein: CASLRSGTGYSPLHF. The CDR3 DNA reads TGTGCCAGCTTAAGGTCCGGGACAGGATATTCACCCCTCCACTTT.